This T cell receptor (beta chain) was sequenced for a study of radiation and T cells in renal cell carcinoma. The assay was immunoSEQ multiplex PCR, and TCRdb's table has in-frame clones only and misses some. The data contain roughly 160,000 clones, about nine tenths of them singletons. Overall study findings and caveats: Top tumor clonotypes rose in blood 2 weeks post-radiation, then contracted. Baseline intratumoral clonotype presence is unknown without pretreatment biopsies.

The time point is: blood 4 weeks post-SBRT, at nephrectomy. As to treatment: 15 Gy SBRT to primary tumor, nephrectomy 4 weeks later. Blood was sampled at baseline, 2 weeks and 4 weeks after SBRT. The tumor was a clear cell renal cell carcinoma. With respect to this clone: Its specificity is unknown.

CDR1 and CDR2 (germline): SGHTA, FQGNSA. The CDR3 consists of 13 residues. The V end lost 5 bases, the J end lost 12 bases, and 14 bases lay between the germline ends. The starting material was blood, obtained from a patient whose treatment included radiotherapy and nephrectomy. The chain employs TRBV7-2 and TRBJ2-6; no clear D. The receptor was derived from a woman in her forties or fifties with renal cell carcinoma. The CDR3 DNA reads TGTGCCAGCAGCCTAGATTTTGCATCCGTCCTGACTTTC. As protein: CASSLDFASVLTF.